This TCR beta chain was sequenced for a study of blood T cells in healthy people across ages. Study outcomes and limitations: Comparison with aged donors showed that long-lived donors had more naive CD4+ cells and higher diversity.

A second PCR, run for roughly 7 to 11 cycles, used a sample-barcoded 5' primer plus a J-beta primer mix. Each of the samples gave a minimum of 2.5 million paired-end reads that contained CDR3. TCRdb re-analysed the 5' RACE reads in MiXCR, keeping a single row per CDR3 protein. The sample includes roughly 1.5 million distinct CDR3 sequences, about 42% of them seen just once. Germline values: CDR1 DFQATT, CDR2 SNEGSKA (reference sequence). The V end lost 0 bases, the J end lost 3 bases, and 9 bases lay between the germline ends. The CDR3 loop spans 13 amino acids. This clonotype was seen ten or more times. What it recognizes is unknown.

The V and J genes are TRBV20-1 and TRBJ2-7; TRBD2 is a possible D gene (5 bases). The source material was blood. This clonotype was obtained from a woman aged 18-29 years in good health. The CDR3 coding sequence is TGCAGTGCTAGAGACCACGGGAACTACGAGCAGTACTTC. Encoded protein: CSARDHGNYEQYF.